This T cell receptor beta chain was sequenced for a study of T cell responses to AZD1222 COVID-19 vaccine (dated by TCRdb to the early 2020s). Some background on the complete study: AZD1222 recipients whose second dose came at about 4 weeks and those whose second dose came at about 12 weeks were combined into one group, since spike-specific TCR depth and breadth did not differ between the two schedules. TCR sequencing covered over 230 trial participants: 200 to 220 given two doses of AZD1222 and 26 given two doses of MenACWY control vaccine. Enrollment into the trials was organized by age into subgroups of 18-55, 56-69 and 70-plus years, and those subgroups contained roughly 140, 27 and 60 TCR-sequenced participants, respectively.

Findings and caveats that apply to the study as a whole: Because no day 14 peak-response samples were available, the repertoires could be characterized only after the peak T cell response. The 56-69-year group was small, and its depth increase did not reach significance, likely because of low power. Reportedly, close to half of the unique spike-specific TCRs recognized epitopes lying outside the regions that are mutated in the B.1.351 and B.1.1.7 variants. After two AZD1222 doses, spike-specific TCR breadth and depth were significantly higher than at day 0 and than in MenACWY recipients. Conclusions about previously exposed vaccinees were limited because only six AZD1222 recipients were SARS-CoV-2 seropositive at baseline. CD4 TCRs associated with the vaccine covered the entire spike protein, and the dominant responses were in regions 160-218 and 743-854. Most participants were white British and females outnumbered males, and the authors suggested that clonal diversity may have been underestimated.

The time point label on this specimen signifies: baseline before first vaccination. Samples from vaccinated people were obtained from the UK trials COV001 and COV002, which included a single-blind randomized controlled phase 2/3 trial of AZD1222 (ChAdOx1 nCoV-19) in healthy adults. For TCRbeta chain sequencing, PBMC samples from trial participants were taken at day 0 and at day 28 after the second dose. Ends trimmed: V by 5 bases, J by 2 bases; bases unmatched to a gene: 2. The CDR3 numbers 14 residues from cysteine through phenylalanine. CDR3 DNA is the only sequence kept; it has 42 bases, read in frame from the first base. CDR1 and CDR2 were assigned from the germline V gene (reference sequence) as SEHNR and FQNEAQ. As concerns this clone: What antigen it recognizes has not been identified. No much larger clone is present one base from it, and per-base qualities are unavailable.

The CDR3 regions of human TCRbeta chains were analyzed by immunosequencing. For the original study's pipeline: TCRs in the repertoires were compared against a reference library of SARS-CoV-2-specific TCRs that had been generated with the MIRA antigen-specificity platform. Breadth was defined as the fraction of unique TCRs that were SARS-CoV-2-associated, and depth was defined as the fraction of total T cells that were SARS-CoV-2-associated. Using the MIRA data, every spike-specific TCR was mapped to the spike region that the TCR reacted to and assigned to either a CD4 or a CD8 class. Log10-transformed breadth and depth values were compared by one-way ANOVA with Sidak's multiple comparisons tests. The source is immuneACCESS, and TCRdb retained only in-frame sequences with V and J called. Part of the clones is not carried over; for the studies checked, unresolved V genes explain less than half of this, and the remainder is unexplained. That table furnishes V, J and clone size, whereas the DNA furnished D and trimming. This sample holds about 110,000 clones; 85% to 95% were observed only once. Under 10% of the sample is held by the ten biggest clonotypes.

The chain employs TRBV7-9 and TRBJ2-2, with TRBD1 identical over 7 junction bases. The TCR originated in an adult in good health. This sample comprised peripheral blood, obtained on day 0 of AZD1222 vaccination. CDR3 region: CASSRDSNTGELFF. At the DNA level, the sequence is TGTGCCAGCAGCCGGGACAGTAACACCGGGGAGCTGTTTTTT.